The source of this TCR beta chain is a study of human T cells and chemical hapten exposure. This CDR3 is 14 amino acids long. Germline V gives CDR1 MNHEY, CDR2 SVGAGI. V was pared by 3 bases and J by 6 bases, with 14 bases between. Time point specified: patch test 1, 2 weeks after DPC sensitization. The sample's treatment: therapeutic diphenylcyclopropenone sensitization with weekly scalp DPC. Researchers extracted total RNA from unfractionated whole blood. This clonotype has at least ten counts. Its target is not known. Regarding the study as a whole: PT1 expanded TCR counts correlated positively with patch test score.

From the RACE reads, TCRdb called clonotypes with MiXCR, one entry per CDR3 protein. The table shows about 360,000 distinct CDR3 sequences, with approximately 6.3% occurring only once. Source: whole blood, taken in connection with sensitization to the hapten diphenylcyclopropenone (DPC). This sequence originates from a woman aged 18-29 years with alopecia areata. Some clones in this sample may be carry-over from other donors' samples. The chain uses TRBV6-5 and TRBJ1-1; maybe TRBD1 (5 bases). The CDR3 spells CASSYGGGESEAFF. In DNA, the CDR3 is TGTGCCAGCAGTTATGGGGGGGGAGAGTCTGAAGCTTTCTTT.